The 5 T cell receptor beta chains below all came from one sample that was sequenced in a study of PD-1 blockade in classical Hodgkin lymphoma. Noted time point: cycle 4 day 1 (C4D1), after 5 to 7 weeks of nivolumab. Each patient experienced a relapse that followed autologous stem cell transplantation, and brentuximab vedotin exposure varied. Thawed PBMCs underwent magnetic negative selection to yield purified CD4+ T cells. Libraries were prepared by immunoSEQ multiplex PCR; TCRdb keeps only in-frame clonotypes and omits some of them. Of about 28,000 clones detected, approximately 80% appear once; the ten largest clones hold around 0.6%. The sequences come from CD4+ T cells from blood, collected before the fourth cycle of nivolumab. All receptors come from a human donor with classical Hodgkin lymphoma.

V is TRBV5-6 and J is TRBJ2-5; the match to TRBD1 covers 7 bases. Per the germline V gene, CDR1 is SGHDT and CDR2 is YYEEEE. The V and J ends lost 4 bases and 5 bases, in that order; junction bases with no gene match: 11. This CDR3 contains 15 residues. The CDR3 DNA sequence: TGTGCCAGCAGCGGGGGTCCTTTGACAGGGGAGACCCAGTACTTC. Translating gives CASSGGPLTGETQYF.

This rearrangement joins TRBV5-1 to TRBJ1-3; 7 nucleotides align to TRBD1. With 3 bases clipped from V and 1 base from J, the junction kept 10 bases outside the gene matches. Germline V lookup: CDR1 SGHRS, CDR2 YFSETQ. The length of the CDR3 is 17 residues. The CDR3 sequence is CASSWGGQMGSGNTIYF. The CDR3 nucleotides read TGCGCCAGCAGCTGGGGGGGACAGATGGGATCTGGAAACACCATATATTTT.

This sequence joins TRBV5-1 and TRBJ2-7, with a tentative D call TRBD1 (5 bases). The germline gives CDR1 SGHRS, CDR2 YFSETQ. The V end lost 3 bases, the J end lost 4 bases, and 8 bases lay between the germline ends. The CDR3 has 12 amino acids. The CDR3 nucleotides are TGCGCCAGCAGCTCTCAGGGTTACGAGCAGTACTTC. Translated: CASSSQGYEQYF. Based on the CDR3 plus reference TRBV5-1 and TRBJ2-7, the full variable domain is KAGVTQTPRYLIKTRGQQVTLSCSPISGHRSVSWYQQTPGQGLQFLFEYFSETQRNKGNFPGRFSGRQFSNSRSEMNVSTLELGDSALYLCASSSQGYEQYFGPGTRLTVT.

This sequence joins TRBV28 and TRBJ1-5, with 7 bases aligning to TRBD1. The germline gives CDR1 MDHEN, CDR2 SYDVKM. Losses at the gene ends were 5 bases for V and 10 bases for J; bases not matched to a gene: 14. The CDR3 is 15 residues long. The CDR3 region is CASSRGRQGQFPQHF. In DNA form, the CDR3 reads TGTGCCAGCAGTAGGGGACGACAGGGCCAGTTTCCCCAGCATTTT.

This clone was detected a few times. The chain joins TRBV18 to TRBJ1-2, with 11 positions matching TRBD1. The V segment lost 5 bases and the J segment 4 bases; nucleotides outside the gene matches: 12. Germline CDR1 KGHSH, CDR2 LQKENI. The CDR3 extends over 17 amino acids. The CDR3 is CASSSLRPGQGGYGYTF. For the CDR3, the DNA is TGTGCCAGCTCATCTTTAAGGCCGGGACAGGGGGGCTATGGCTACACCTTC.